Below, 21 T cell receptor beta chains from the same sample are listed, as sequenced in a study of blood T cell repertoires in COVID-19. The method was immunoSEQ multiplex PCR; TCRdb's version includes in-frame clones alone and lacks a portion of them. The sample holds fewer than 250,000 clones, 80% to 90% seen once. Sequenced sample: peripheral blood. The receptors stem from a woman in her 50s with acute or convalescent COVID-19.

The CDR3 spells CASSLGAGTGDYGYTF. The CDR3 DNA follows: TGCGCCAGCAGCTTGGGGGCCGGGACAGGCGACTATGGCTACACCTTC. The chain couples TRBV5-1 to TRBJ1-2, with 8 positions matching TRBD1. In germline, CDR1 is SGHRS, CDR2 YFSETQ. The CDR3 has 16 amino acids. V shed 0 bases, J shed 3 bases, and the junction held 7 bases outside the gene matches.

This clone came up a few times. V and J are TRBV2 and TRBJ2-7; the match to TRBD2 covers 9 bases. J gave up 1 base and V 5 bases, and 6 bases lay outside the gene matches. This CDR3 region has 15 residues. Germline-derived CDR1 and CDR2 are SNHLY and FYNNEI. The CDR3 is CASSRLAVSSYEQYF. The CDR3 region has the DNA TGTGCCAGCAGTCGACTAGCGGTCTCTTCCTACGAGCAGTACTTC.

V and J are TRBV5-1 and TRBJ2-1; tentatively, D is TRBD2 (5 bases). The CDR3 loop spans 13 amino acids. V lost 7 bases and J 2 bases, leaving 10 bases between the germline ends. Germline CDR1 SGHRS, CDR2 YFSETQ. The DNA of the CDR3 is TGCGCCAGCGGAGGTGCTCCCTACAATGAGCAGTTCTTC. Residues: CASGGAPYNEQFF.

The chain links TRBV5-4 to TRBJ2-1, with D possibly matching TRBD2 (5 bases). Germline loops: CDR1 SGHNT, CDR2 YYREEE (reference sequence). The CDR3 consists of 12 residues. V was clipped by 9 bases and J by 1 base, with 8 bases between them. The CDR3 sequence is CATRGSYNEQFF. CDR3 nucleotide sequence: TGTGCCACCCGCGGGTCCTACAATGAGCAGTTCTTC.

The rearrangement links TRBV7-3 to TRBJ1-1, with a weak D call TRBD1 (5 bases). The CDR3 loop spans 13 amino acids. The V end lost 1 base, the J end lost 6 bases, and 9 bases lay between the germline ends. Germline V gene lookup returns CDR1 SGHTA and CDR2 FQGTGA. In DNA form, the CDR3 reads TGTGCCAGCAGCTTAAGGAGGGACTCTGAAGCTTTCTTT. As protein: CASSLRRDSEAFF. Looking up the rest from reference TRBV7-3 and TRBJ1-1 gives the full variable domain: GAGVSQTPSNKVTEKGKYVELRCDPISGHTALYWYRQSLGQGPEFLIYFQGTGAADDSGLPNDRFFAVRPEGSVSTLKIQRTERGDSAVYLCASSLRRDSEAFFGQGTRLTVV.

The CDR3 sequence is CASSPPDRATEAFF. The CDR3 DNA follows: TGTGCCAGCAGTCCTCCGGACAGGGCCACTGAAGCTTTCTTT. J is TRBJ1-1 and V is TRBV27; 8 bases agree with TRBD1. Germline V gives CDR1 MNHEY, CDR2 SMNVEV (reference sequence). J was trimmed by 4 bases and V by 5 bases; bases with no gene match: 6. This CDR3 is 14 amino acids long.

The genes are TRBV28 and TRBJ2-7; the D is unclear. Trimming removed 3 bases at V and 5 bases at J, with 5 bases between. The CDR3 sequence is 11 residues long. The V gene's germline CDR1 is MDHEN and CDR2 SYDVKM. CDR3 residues: CASSLGHEQYF. CDR3 bases: TGTGCCAGCAGTTTGGGCCACGAGCAGTACTTC.

The chain links TRBV28 to TRBJ2-3; 7 bases match TRBD2. The CDR3 has 13 amino acids. The V gene's germline CDR1 is MDHEN and CDR2 SYDVKM. Unmatched junction bases numbered 2, after V lost 7 bases and J lost 1 base. CDR3 DNA sequence: TGTGCCAGCACGGCGGGAGGCACAGATACGCAGTATTTT. Translation gives CASTAGGTDTQYF.

The V call is TRBV15, the J call TRBJ2-1; no clear D gene. The V and J ends lost 2 bases and 8 bases respectively, with 7 bases between them. CDR1 is LNHNV and CDR2 is YYDKDF in the germline V gene (reference sequence). The CDR3 consists of 12 residues. DNA of the CDR3: TGTGCCACCAGCAGACCACTCGATGAGCAGTTCTTC. It translates to CATSRPLDEQFF. The variable domain in full, with the rest retrieved from reference TRBV15 and TRBJ2-1, is DAMVIQNPRYQVTQFGKPVTLSCSQTLNHNVMYWYQQKSSQAPKLLFHYYDKDFNNEADTPDNFQSRRPNTSFCFLDIRSPGLGDTAMYLCATSRPLDEQFFGPGTRLTVL.

The chain employs TRBV6-6 and TRBJ2-7; the match to TRBD1 covers 9 bases. CDR3 length: 15 residues. Germline CDR1 MNHNY, CDR2 SVGAGI (reference sequence). The trim removed 5 bases at V and 2 bases at J, leaving 7 bases unmatched. The CDR3 sequence is CASSASGTGTYEQYF. CDR3 DNA: TGTGCCAGCAGTGCCTCCGGGACAGGGACCTACGAGCAGTACTTC.

This clone has just one count. CDR3 region: CASSSLTSGEQYF. CDR3 DNA sequence: TGTGCCAGCAGCTCTCTGACTAGCGGCGAGCAGTACTTC. This chain joins TRBV7-6 and TRBJ2-7; 9 nucleotides agree with TRBD2. This CDR3 spans 13 amino acids. Trimming took 4 bases from V and 6 from J; bases not matched to a gene: 4. The V gene's germline CDR1 is SGHVS and CDR2 FNYEAQ.

This rearrangement joins TRBV6-5 to TRBJ2-3; maybe TRBD2 (6 bases). V lost 11 bases to trimming and J lost 8 bases, with 11 bases between them. Per germline, CDR1 MNHEY and CDR2 SVGAGI. There are 10 residues in the CDR3. CDR3 DNA sequence: TGTGCCGCTATGGGGGGTACGCAGTATTTT. Translating gives CAAMGGTQYF.

The rearrangement links TRBV21-1 to TRBJ1-1; the D call of TRBD1 is as the table states it, not checked on the DNA. TRBV21-1 is noted as a pseudogene. The CDR3 is 17 amino acids. The CDR3 loop is CASSKGQGANLNTEAFF. The CDR3 DNA is TGTGCCAGCAGCAAAGGTCAGGGGGCAAACTTGAACACTGAAGCTTTCTTT.

This clone was seen a handful of times. The chain uses TRBV11-2 and TRBJ1-1; D unresolved. The V and J ends lost 9 bases and 1 base respectively, with 6 bases between them. Germline CDR1 SGHAT, CDR2 FQNNGV. The CDR3 consists of 11 residues. The CDR3 region has the DNA TGTGCCAGGGGGAGGAACACTGAAGCTTTCTTT. It translates to CARGRNTEAFF.

V and J are TRBV27 and TRBJ2-7, with 7 nucleotides matching TRBD1. CDR1 MNHEY and CDR2 SMNVEV come from the germline V gene (reference sequence). Unmatched junction bases numbered 5, after V lost 7 bases and J lost 2 bases. This CDR3 region has 13 residues. CDR3 sequence (DNA): TGTGCCAGCACCTTGGGACAGACCTACGAGCAGTACTTC. This encodes CASTLGQTYEQYF.

The chain has TRBV2 and TRBJ2-1; 9 positions agree with TRBD2. The CDR3 length is 14 residues. The ends lost 7 bases at V and 9 bases at J; junction bases unmatched: 10. Germline V lookup: CDR1 SNHLY, CDR2 FYNNEI. CDR3 residues: CASKAGTSWGEQFF. The CDR3 nucleotides are TGTGCCAGCAAGGCCGGGACTAGCTGGGGTGAGCAGTTCTTC. The full variable domain, in which reference TRBV2 and TRBJ2-1 provide the parts outside the CDR3, is EPEVTQTPSHQVTQMGQEVILRCVPISNHLYFYWYRQILGQKVEFLVSFYNNEISEKSEIFDDQFSVERPDGSNFTLKIRSTKLEDSAMYFCASKAGTSWGEQFFGPGTRLTVL.

The DNA for the CDR3 is TGTGCCAGCAGCTTAGTGGTGACTAGCGGCACAGATACGCAGTATTTT. It translates to CASSLVVTSGTDTQYF. This rearrangement joins TRBV7-9 to TRBJ2-3, with TRBD2 matching over 8 bases. From germline, CDR1 is SEHNR and CDR2 FQNEAQ (reference sequence). After removal of 1 base from V and 1 base from J, the junction contained 4 bases not matched to a gene. This CDR3 has 16 residues.

This chain joins TRBV18 and TRBJ2-7, with D uncertain. V lost 2 bases to trimming and J lost 4 bases, with 6 bases between them. CDR3 length: 12 residues. CDR1 and CDR2 from the germline V gene are KGHSH and LQKENI. Here the CDR3 DNA reads TGTGCCAGCTCACCAACGCAGTACGAGCAGTACTTC. Its translation: CASSPTQYEQYF. Based on the CDR3 plus reference TRBV18 and TRBJ2-7, the full variable domain is NAGVMQNPRHLVRRRGQEARLRCSPMKGHSHVYWYRQLPEEGLKFMVYLQKENIIDESGMPKERFSAEFPKEGPSILRIQQVVRGDSAAYFCASSPTQYEQYFGPGTRLTVT.

CDR3 protein: CASSDGGATNEKLFF. CDR3 sequence (DNA): TGCGCCAGCAGTGACGGCGGTGCAACTAATGAAAAACTGTTTTTT. The V call is TRBV10-2, the J call TRBJ1-4; D gene ambiguous. V lost 3 bases and J 0 bases, leaving 8 bases between the germline ends. The germline CDR1 and CDR2 sequences are WSHSY and SAAADI. The CDR3 consists of 15 residues.

The chain employs TRBV2 and TRBJ2-3; D is unresolved. The V end was cut by 6 bases, the J end by 2 bases, with 9 bases between. Germline lookup yields CDR1 SNHLY and CDR2 FYNNEI. This CDR3 spans 13 amino acids. The CDR3 DNA reads as TGTGCCAGCAGGATCGGGTCCACAGATACGCAGTATTTT. Protein sequence: CASRIGSTDTQYF.

The gene calls are TRBV5-1 and TRBJ2-5; 8 nucleotides line up with TRBD1. Germline V lookup: CDR1 SGHRS, CDR2 YFSETQ. With V trimmed by 5 bases and J by 5 bases, 11 bases remained unmatched. The CDR3 is 15 amino acids. The CDR3 DNA is TGCGCCAGCAGTCCTGGACAGGGAGGATCCGAGACCCAGTACTTC. It codes for CASSPGQGGSETQYF.